The sequence of this TCR beta chain was determined in a study of shared T cell receptors in the human thymus. The data were produced by immunoSEQ multiplex PCR, yet TCRdb's version contains in-frame clones alone and is incomplete. This table holds about 500,000 clones, 70% to 80% found once. This sample was shared with a second study, whose subject was human thymus T cells. That paper states: Corrective cardiac operations yielded the resected thymus tissue. Related research examined unrelated individuals and reported that their thymic repertoires overlapped highly.

Material: thymocytes. The TCR sequence derives from a boy in the first two years of life with a congenital heart defect.

This chain's CDR3 is CASSCGKERGTDTQYF. In DNA, the CDR3 is TGTGCCAGCTCATGCGGGAAAGAGCGGGGCACAGATACGCAGTATTTT. The rearrangement uses TRBV18 and TRBJ2-3, with a possible D match to TRBD2 (6 bases). This CDR3 has 16 residues. CDR1 and CDR2 from the germline V gene are KGHSH and LQKENI. Trimming removed 5 bases at V and 1 base at J, with 16 bases between.